The entry below gives a single TCR beta chain sequence along with its context. Antigen specificity is unknown. Researchers tagged individual cDNA molecules with unique molecular identifiers. TCRdb redid the calling of the 5' RACE reads with MiXCR, one entry per CDR3 protein. Of 90,000 or so distinct CDR3 sequences in the sample, approximately 15% were seen once. The CDR3 runs 10 residues. V lost 6 bases and J 2 bases, leaving 4 bases between the germline ends. Germline CDR1 is DFQATT and CDR2 is SNEGSKA (reference sequence). The sample is drawn from a study of early T cells in non-severe SARS-CoV-2 infection. Study in general: Sequenced bulk RNA came from whole blood that was unsorted, and chains were unpaired.

Overall study findings and caveats: CD4 and private specificities were missed by VDJdb matching, which favored anti-spike CD8 responses.

The TCR comes from an adult who was a healthcare worker with PCR-confirmed SARS-CoV-2 infection or an uninfected control (not recorded which). This chain connects TRBV20-1 to TRBJ1-2; D not certain. Sequencing input: whole blood. The CDR3 reads CSAPNYGYTF. CDR3 nucleotides: TGCAGTGCCCCGAACTATGGCTACACCTTC.